The clone carrying this TCR beta chain was seen a handful of times. Its target is not known. The data derive from a study of CD8 T cells in ankylosing spondylitis. TCRdb processed the 5' RACE reads anew with MiXCR; each CDR3 protein has one entry. The sample holds 300,000 to 400,000 distinct CDR3 sequences, 20% to 25% seen once. Study-wide results and caveats: In ankylosing spondylitis patients, matched synovial fluid reportedly showed significant enrichment of disease-linked clones. Blood from ankylosing spondylitis patients appeared to carry a characteristic roughly eight-variant TCR beta motif.

The CDR3 length is 16 residues. CDR1 is MGHRA and CDR2 is YSYEKL in the germline V gene. Trimming removed 2 bases from V and 4 bases from J; junction bases left unmatched: 6. This chain joins TRBV4-1 and TRBJ2-1, with TRBD2 matching over 9 bases. The TCR was taken from a male donor with ankylosing spondylitis or in good health (not recorded which). The sequenced sample consisted of blood, either unsorted or a sorted T cell fraction (not recorded which). The CDR3 region has the DNA TGCGCCAGCAGCCAAAATTGGGCGGGGGGGTACAATGAGCAGTTCTTC. It yields the protein CASSQNWAGGYNEQFF.